This entry features one T cell receptor (beta chain) sequence. Using immunoSEQ multiplex PCR, the repertoire was profiled, and TCRdb retains in-frame clones only, with some absent. Seen here are tens of thousands of clones, approximately 92% observed once, and the top ten hold approximately 3.3%. V was trimmed by 1 base and J by 8 bases, leaving 15 bases between them. Germline CDR1 is LNHNV and CDR2 is YYDKDF (reference sequence). The CDR3 length is 15 residues. This sample stems from a study of T cell changes during pregnancy in multiple sclerosis. This receptor was obtained from a female donor in good health, enrolled as a control in a pregnancy study. The sample here was peripheral blood, taken after pregnancy. The chain recombines TRBV15 with TRBJ1-3; D call uncertain. As DNA, the CDR3 is TGTGCCACCAGCAGAGCCATAGGAGACCCGCACACCATATATTTT. Translated, it gives CATSRAIGDPHTIYF. Looking up the rest from reference TRBV15 and TRBJ1-3 gives the full variable domain: DAMVIQNPRYQVTQFGKPVTLSCSQTLNHNVMYWYQQKSSQAPKLLFHYYDKDFNNEADTPDNFQSRRPNTSFCFLDIRSPGLGDTAMYLCATSRAIGDPHTIYFGEGSWLTVV.